A single sample gave rise to the 27 T cell receptor beta chains below, sequenced in a study of T cells in Graves' hyperthyroidism and ophthalmopathy. TCR beta CDR3 regions were amplified from RNA. Carried out on the TCR CDR3, a first-round RT-PCR used the HTBI primer set. TCRdb reprocessed the multiplex PCR reads via MiXCR and lists one record per CDR3 protein. The table lists roughly 510,000 distinct CDR3 sequences, roughly 20% of them singletons. The sequenced material came from blood. All receptors come from a man aged 18 to 30 with Graves' hyperthyroidism.

In its sample, this clonotype was seen many times. The chain links TRBV28 to TRBJ2-2; weak D call: TRBD2 (6 bases). The CDR3 has 15 residues. The V end lost 2 bases, the J end lost 6 bases, and 13 bases lay between the germline ends. Germline V gene data show CDR1 as MDHEN and CDR2 as SYDVKM. This chain's CDR3 is CASSLTGEGAGELFF. The CDR3 DNA reads as TGTGCCAGCAGTTTAACGGGGGAAGGGGCCGGGGAGCTGTTTTTT.

There are many counts of this clonotype. This chain uses TRBV6-1 with TRBJ1-5, with D maybe TRBD1 (5 bases). Germline V gene lookup returns CDR1 MNHNS and CDR2 SASEGT. CDR3 length: 15 residues. The ends were cut back, 3 bases at V and 0 bases at J, with 9 bases in the middle. Here the CDR3 DNA reads TGTGCCAGCAGTGAGAGAAGGGGTAGCAATCAGCCCCAGCATTTT. Translating gives CASSERRGSNQPQHF.

In this sample, this clonotype turned up many times. This rearrangement joins TRBV5-1 to TRBJ1-2, with 8 bases identical to TRBD1. Germline trimming cut 0 bases from V and 4 bases from J; bases unmatched to any gene: 8. CDR3 length: 16 amino acids. Germline assignment: CDR1 SGHRS and CDR2 YFSETQ. Written as DNA, the CDR3 is TGCGCCAGCAGCTTGGATTCAGGTGGGACAGGCTATGGCTACACCTTC. The encoded protein is CASSLDSGGTGYGYTF.

This clonotype was seen repeatedly, ten times or more. The rearrangement uses TRBV7-2 and TRBJ2-5; possibly TRBD2 for D (6 bases). This CDR3 region has 15 residues. V lost 7 bases and J 2 bases, leaving 17 bases between the germline ends. From germline, CDR1 is SGHTA and CDR2 FQGNSA. CDR3 in DNA: TGTGCCAGCACCTGGGGCGGTAGCGGACAAGAGACCCAGTACTTC. Its translation: CASTWGGSGQETQYF.

This clonotype showed up many times. V gene TRBV6-5 combines with J gene TRBJ1-2; D not certain. Germline CDR1 and CDR2: MNHEY and SVGAGI. The CDR3 covers 12 residues. Trimming took 4 bases from V and 6 from J, leaving 9 bases between them. The CDR3 nucleotides read TGTGCCAGCAGTTCGGGGATACATGGCTACACCTTC. Amino acids: CASSSGIHGYTF.

V is TRBV7-3 and J is TRBJ2-2; D is unclear. The CDR3 sequence is 15 residues long. CDR1 and CDR2 (germline): SGHTA, FQGTGA. V lost 0 bases, J lost 2 bases, and 7 bases lay in between. DNA of the CDR3: TGTGCCAGCAGCTTAACGACAATTAACACCGGGGAGCTGTTTTTT. Translation gives CASSLTTINTGELFF. The variable domain in full, completed from reference TRBV7-3 and TRBJ2-2, reads GAGVSQTPSNKVTEKGKYVELRCDPISGHTALYWYRQSLGQGPEFLIYFQGTGAADDSGLPNDRFFAVRPEGSVSTLKIQRTERGDSAVYLCASSLTTINTGELFFGEGSRLTVL.

Only one count was recorded for this clonotype. This could be a read error, since a much larger clone is one nucleotide away. V and J are TRBV4-1 and TRBJ1-2; D gene ambiguous. The V gene lost 0 bases and the J gene lost 4 bases, with 12 bases spanning the gap. Looked up from germline, CDR1 is MGHRA and CDR2 is YSYEKL. The CDR3 consists of 15 residues. This CDR3 is CASSQEREIIYGYTF. Written as DNA, the CDR3 is TGCGCCAGCAGCCAAGAGAGGGAAATTATCTATGGCTACACCTTC.

This clonotype was observed at least ten times. V gene TRBV10-3 combines with J gene TRBJ1-1, with D uncertain. Looked up from germline, CDR1 is ENHRY and CDR2 is SYGVKD. CDR3 size: 14 residues. V gave up 3 bases and J gave up 0 bases, with 8 bases separating them. The CDR3 reads CAISEDGVNTEAFF. For the CDR3, the DNA is TGTGCCATCAGTGAAGACGGAGTGAACACTGAAGCTTTCTTT.

V usage is TRBV15 and J usage is TRBJ2-7; D call uncertain. The length of the CDR3 is 13 residues. V was pared by 1 base and J by 6 bases, with 10 bases between. The germline gives CDR1 LNHNV, CDR2 YYDKDF (reference sequence). DNA for the CDR3: TGTGCCACCAGCAGAGGCGTGGGCCGCGAGCAGTACTTC. It specifies CATSRGVGREQYF.

This clonotype was observed a handful of times. V usage is TRBV19 and J usage is TRBJ1-2; no definite D call. Trimming left V 10 bases short and J 4 bases short, with 19 bases between. The CDR3 is 14 amino acids. Per the germline V gene, CDR1 is LNHDA and CDR2 is SQIVND (reference sequence). CDR3 coding DNA: TGTGCCACCACCCCGAGAGGGCAGTTCTATGGCTACACCTTC. This translates into CATTPRGQFYGYTF.

This clonotype was observed many times. The J gene is TRBJ1-5, the V gene TRBV12-3 or TRBV12-4, with 11 bases that match TRBD1. This CDR3 is 15 amino acids long. Trimming took 4 bases from V and 7 from J; bases not matched to a gene: 6. CDR3 sequence: CASSYGTGGGQPQHF. The CDR3 DNA sequence: TGTGCCAGCAGTTACGGGACAGGGGGTGGCCAGCCCCAGCATTTT.

This clonotype has a count of ten or more. The CDR3 here is CASSRSGGKGYTF. Here the CDR3 DNA reads TGTGCCAGCAGTCGGTCGGGGGGGAAGGGCTACACCTTC. This chain joins TRBV28 and TRBJ1-2, with D possibly TRBD1 on 5 matching bases. The V end was cut by 5 bases, the J end by 8 bases, with 15 bases between. The germline V gene encodes CDR1 MDHEN and CDR2 SYDVKM. This CDR3 spans 13 amino acids.

This clonotype was detected many times. This chain joins TRBV6-1 and TRBJ1-5, with D hard to call. Per germline, CDR1 MNHNS and CDR2 SASEGT. The CDR3 is made up of 13 amino acids. Between the trimmed V and J ends, which lost 2 bases and 9 bases, there was a span of 11 bases. The CDR3, as DNA: TGTGCCAGCAGTGAAACGGGTCCGAGGCCCCAGCATTTT. Its protein is CASSETGPRPQHF.

This clonotype has more than one count but fewer than ten. The chain employs TRBV28 and TRBJ2-7, with D hard to call. CDR1 MDHEN and CDR2 SYDVKM come from the germline V gene. V was shortened by 8 bases and J by 3 bases, with 8 bases between the two germline ends. The CDR3 is 11 residues long. The CDR3 here is CASGYVYEQYF. CDR3 DNA sequence: TGTGCCAGCGGTTACGTCTACGAGCAGTACTTC.

This clonotype was detected many times. The gene calls are TRBV20-1 and TRBJ1-5; a weak D match, TRBD1 (6 bases). CDR3 length: 15 residues. V gave up 5 bases and J gave up 4 bases, with 18 bases separating them. CDR1 is DFQATT, CDR2 SNEGSKA, per germline (reference sequence). The CDR3: CSALQRGQTNQPQHF. Here the CDR3 DNA reads TGCAGTGCTCTCCAGCGAGGACAGACTAATCAGCCCCAGCATTTT.

On this clonotype itself: At one end, the junction sequence differs from germline, possibly due to a read error. The chain has TRBV11-2 and TRBJ2-7, with D perhaps being TRBD1 or TRBD2 (5 bases each). In germline, CDR1 is SGHAT, CDR2 FQNNGV. The length of the CDR3 is 14 residues. CDR3 amino acids: CVSSVGTGTYEQYF. In nucleotides, the CDR3 is TGTGTCAGCAGCGTCGGGACGGGGACCTACGAGCAGTACTTC.

The rearrangement joins TRBV6-5 to TRBJ1-1; D is undetermined. The germline CDR1 and CDR2 sequences are MNHEY and SVGAGI. CDR3 length: 16 amino acids. The germline V and J ends were trimmed by 2 bases and 1 base, with 14 bases remaining between them. The CDR3 spells CASSYDPTRPNTEAFF. DNA of the CDR3: TGTGCCAGCAGTTACGACCCGACGCGCCCGAACACTGAAGCTTTCTTT.

The V gene is TRBV27, the J gene TRBJ2-7; D could derive from TRBD1 or TRBD2 (5 bases each). Germline V CDR1 and CDR2: MNHEY, SMNVEV (reference sequence). This CDR3 comprises 14 residues. Trimming cost V 4 bases and J 6 bases, with 16 bases left between them. CDR3 DNA: TGTGCCAGCAGTTCCACCCCGGGGCCCTTCGAGCAGTACTTC. This translates into CASSSTPGPFEQYF.

This clonotype came up many times. V is TRBV27 and J is TRBJ2-7, with 8 bases matching TRBD1. The CDR3 runs to 15 residues. Germline loops: CDR1 MNHEY, CDR2 SMNVEV (reference sequence). The J segment lost 7 bases and the V segment lost 4 bases, leaving 12 bases of the junction unmatched. CDR3 protein: CASSSTTGGLREQYF. Written as DNA, the CDR3 is TGTGCCAGCAGTTCAACTACAGGGGGTCTACGAGAGCAGTACTTC.

This clonotype was observed a few times. The chain couples TRBV28 to TRBJ1-1; no reliable D call. The CDR3 spans 14 residues. Germline V gives CDR1 MDHEN, CDR2 SYDVKM. The V and J ends lost 7 bases and 0 bases respectively, with 12 bases between them. CDR3 protein: CASMGPYMNTEAFF. The CDR3 DNA reads as TGTGCCAGCATGGGTCCATATATGAACACTGAAGCTTTCTTT.

A few counts support this clonotype. V usage is TRBV7-8 and J usage is TRBJ1-1; no firm D call. V lost 5 bases, J lost 1 base, and 17 bases lay in between. Germline V gene data show CDR1 as SGHVS and CDR2 as FQNEAQ. The CDR3 is made up of 16 amino acids. The CDR3, as DNA: TGTGCCAGCAGCCGCGCCCCCCGGGCCCCGAACACTGAAGCTTTCTTT. Its translation is CASSRAPRAPNTEAFF.

Many counts were recorded for this clonotype. The chain combines TRBV11-1 with TRBJ2-7; 9 positions match TRBD1. J gave up 3 bases and V 4 bases, and 4 bases lay outside the gene matches. This CDR3 spans 14 amino acids. The V gene's germline CDR1 is SGHAT and CDR2 FQDESV (reference sequence). CDR3 in amino acids: CASSSGQGSYEQYF. The DNA of the CDR3 is TGTGCCAGCAGCTCGGGACAGGGCAGCTACGAGCAGTACTTC.

This clonotype was seen at least ten times. J is TRBJ1-5 and V is TRBV6-2 or TRBV6-3; no definite D call. The CDR3 runs 16 residues. Germline lookup yields CDR1 MNHEY and CDR2 SVGEGT. Between the trimmed V and J ends, which lost 9 bases and 1 base, there was a span of 19 bases. This CDR3 is CARNDAPPDSNQPQHF. For the CDR3, the DNA is TGTGCCAGGAACGACGCTCCCCCGGACAGCAATCAGCCCCAGCATTTT.

This clonotype was seen at least ten times. The CDR3 nucleotides read TGTGCCATCAGTGAAGGCTCGGGGGGGGCCTACGAGCAGTACTTC. Encoded protein: CAISEGSGGAYEQYF. V usage is TRBV10-3 and J usage is TRBJ2-7; 8 bases agree with TRBD2. The CDR3 length is 15 residues. V dropped 3 bases and J dropped 2; count of bases not matched to a gene: 6. Germline V lookup: CDR1 ENHRY, CDR2 SYGVKD.

The chain recombines TRBV11-2 with TRBJ1-2; no clear D gene. Germline CDR1 reads SGHAT; CDR2 reads FQNNGV. Trimming removed 4 bases at V and 4 bases at J, with 19 bases between. The length of the CDR3 is 16 residues. The CDR3 loop is CASSSHSTAGGYGYTF. The CDR3 bases are TGTGCCAGCAGCTCCCACTCCACGGCCGGTGGCTATGGCTACACCTTC.

This clonotype was counted a few times. The chain is built from TRBV12-3 or TRBV12-4 and TRBJ1-5; D may be TRBD1 (5 bases). The CDR3 is 15 residues long. Trimming shortened V by 7 bases and J by 3 bases, and 16 bases separated the two germline ends. As DNA, the CDR3 is TGTGCCAGCACTCCCGGGGGGGGATACAATCAGCCCCAGCATTTT. This codes for CASTPGGGYNQPQHF.

This clonotype has a count of ten or more. V and J are TRBV27 and TRBJ1-1; TRBD1 agrees at 9 bases. This CDR3 region has 17 residues. CDR1 and CDR2 from the germline V gene are MNHEY and SMNVEV (reference sequence). V shed 6 bases, J shed 0 bases, and the junction held 11 bases outside the gene matches. This CDR3 is CASSLRPGTGMNTEAFF. The DNA of the CDR3 is TGTGCCAGCAGCCTCCGTCCCGGGACAGGGATGAACACTGAAGCTTTCTTT.